This T cell receptor (beta chain) was observed in a study of blood T cell repertoires in COVID-19. Study-wide context: COVID-19 samples from acute and convalescent phases originated in the United States, Italy and Spain. T cells, B-cell-depleted T cells, or PBMCs supplied cDNA or gDNA.

How the authors handled the data: Counts of nucleated cells, estimated from reference gene primer amplification, were obtained. The data were produced by immunoSEQ multiplex PCR, yet TCRdb's version contains in-frame clones alone and is incomplete. The DNA was the basis for D and trimming; V, J and clone size are from that table. The data contain 100,000 to 150,000 clones, more than 60% of them seen just once; the ten biggest clones take up approximately 2.4%. Germline V gene lookup returns CDR1 SGDLS and CDR2 YYNGEE. Trimming pared 3 bases from V and 4 bases from J, leaving 13 bases between. The CDR3 extends over 14 amino acids.

V and J are TRBV9 and TRBJ1-1; a weak D match, TRBD1 (5 bases). The sequencing input was peripheral blood. The sequence was obtained from an older man with acute or convalescent COVID-19. In DNA, the CDR3 is TGTGCCAGCAGCGCCACTGCGGGGGGCACTGAAGCTTTCTTT. It translates to CASSATAGGTEAFF.